This is a list of T cell receptor beta chains from one sample in a study of T cell clones after liver transplantation. Sequencing used immunoSEQ multiplex PCR; TCRdb keeps in-frame clones, though not all of them. This table holds roughly 100,000 clones, around 84% found once. Sequencing was performed on CD4+ T cells from blood, taken approximately 4 years after liver transplant. Receptors originate from a human patient who received a liver transplant. The T cells may come from the graft donor. Each CDR3 is given with its conserved first and last residue. Each record gives: J gene, D gene, clone size, V gene, CDR3 length, CDR3 protein, CDR3 DNA. The D gene is left open where the match is weak. Not all rows give a size; the values are once, few, many and, for expanded clones, a class.

j_call: TRBJ2-2; d_call: .; clone_size: .; v_call: TRBV14; cdr3_length: 16; cdr3_aa: CASSLLWGGNTGELFF; cdr3_nt: TGTGCCAGCAGCCTTTTGTGGGGCGGGAACACCGGGGAGCTGTTTTTT
j_call: TRBJ1-5; d_call: .; clone_size: .; v_call: TRBV4-1; cdr3_length: 16; cdr3_aa: CASSQIGGRGFQPQHF; cdr3_nt: TGCGCCAGCAGCCAAATCGGGGGCAGGGGTTTTCAGCCCCAGCATTTT
j_call: TRBJ1-4; d_call: .; clone_size: .; v_call: TRBV7-9; cdr3_length: 15; cdr3_aa: CASSLAQGFNEKLFF; cdr3_nt: TGTGCCAGCAGCTTAGCGCAAGGGTTTAATGAAAAACTGTTTTTT
j_call: TRBJ1-3; d_call: .; clone_size: .; v_call: TRBV19; cdr3_length: 16; cdr3_aa: CASSIMAGSSGNTIYF; cdr3_nt: TGTGCCAGTAGTATTATGGCAGGTTCCTCTGGAAACACCATATATTTT
j_call: TRBJ1-4; d_call: .; clone_size: .; v_call: TRBV4-2; cdr3_length: 16; cdr3_aa: CASSERGGATNEKLFF; cdr3_nt: TGTGCCAGCAGCGAAAGGGGTGGCGCAACTAATGAAAAACTGTTTTTT
j_call: TRBJ2-1; d_call: .; clone_size: .; v_call: TRBV15; cdr3_length: 15; cdr3_aa: CATSRERYGDGEQFF; cdr3_nt: TGTGCCACCAGCAGAGAAAGATATGGGGATGGTGAGCAGTTCTTC
j_call: TRBJ1-2; d_call: .; clone_size: .; v_call: TRBV30; cdr3_length: 14; cdr3_aa: CAWRGETSSYGYTF; cdr3_nt: TGTGCCTGGAGGGGAGAAACCTCCTCCTATGGCTACACCTTC
j_call: TRBJ2-7; d_call: TRBD2; clone_size: once; v_call: TRBV19; cdr3_length: 16; cdr3_aa: CASSIRIGGVTYEQYF; cdr3_nt: TGTGCCAGTAGTATTCGGATCGGGGGGGTTACCTACGAGCAGTACTTC
j_call: TRBJ2-7; d_call: TRBD1; clone_size: .; v_call: TRBV9; cdr3_length: 15; cdr3_aa: CASSLGQGGSYEQYF; cdr3_nt: TGTGCCAGCAGCTTGGGACAGGGTGGGTCCTACGAGCAGTACTTC
j_call: TRBJ1-2; d_call: .; clone_size: few; v_call: TRBV5-4; cdr3_length: 17; cdr3_aa: CASSLGMGQTTNYGYTF; cdr3_nt: TGTGCCAGCAGCTTGGGAATGGGGCAGACGACTAACTATGGCTACACCTTC
j_call: TRBJ1-1; d_call: .; clone_size: .; v_call: TRBV15; cdr3_length: 15; cdr3_aa: CATSRGMDPNTEAFF; cdr3_nt: TGTGCCACCAGCAGAGGAATGGACCCGAACACTGAAGCTTTCTTT
j_call: TRBJ2-3; d_call: TRBD1; clone_size: .; v_call: TRBV6-5; cdr3_length: 15; cdr3_aa: CASSSQGASTDTQYF; cdr3_nt: TGTGCCAGCAGCTCACAGGGGGCTAGCACAGATACGCAGTATTTT
j_call: TRBJ1-1; d_call: .; clone_size: .; v_call: TRBV5-1; cdr3_length: 14; cdr3_aa: CASSLRAANTEAFF; cdr3_nt: TGCGCCAGCAGCTTGCGCGCGGCGAACACTGAAGCTTTCTTT
j_call: TRBJ2-4; d_call: .; clone_size: .; v_call: TRBV7-8; cdr3_length: 16; cdr3_aa: CASSLSSRGGTNIQYF; cdr3_nt: TGTGCCAGCAGCTTATCATCCAGGGGGGGCACAAACATTCAGTACTTC
j_call: TRBJ1-6; d_call: .; clone_size: .; v_call: TRBV6-5; cdr3_length: 13; cdr3_aa: CASSWEGNSPLHF; cdr3_nt: TGTGCCAGCAGTTGGGAGGGGAATTCACCCCTCCACTTT
j_call: TRBJ2-2; d_call: TRBD1; clone_size: .; v_call: TRBV18; cdr3_length: 15; cdr3_aa: CAGRSETGTTGELFF; cdr3_nt: TGTGCCGGCCGGTCCGAGACAGGGACCACCGGGGAGCTGTTTTTT
j_call: TRBJ2-2; d_call: .; clone_size: .; v_call: TRBV29-1; cdr3_length: 13; cdr3_aa: CSVDEGYTGELFF; cdr3_nt: TGCAGCGTTGATGAGGGGTACACCGGGGAGCTGTTTTTT
j_call: TRBJ1-4; d_call: .; clone_size: .; v_call: TRBV5-1; cdr3_length: 14; cdr3_aa: CASSPITGNEKLFF; cdr3_nt: TGCGCCAGCAGCCCCATTACAGGGAATGAAAAACTGTTTTTT